This TCR beta chain derives from a study of cytomegalovirus exposure and HLA in healthy donors. With regard to this clone: No antigen is known for it.

Findings and caveats of the study: Rarity marked most TCR sequences, yet some public TCRs occurred in many donors. An analysis was carried out later, and it reportedly showed fewer N-insertions in an Asian-associated ancestry cluster than the approximately 670-donor mean.

Primers for the PCR totalled 60 Vbeta and 13 Jbeta. Measured with immunoSEQ multiplex PCR; TCRdb has only the in-frame clones, and not every one. This sample has about 130,000 clones, with around 78% found just once. CDR3 length: 11 residues. V shed 5 bases and J shed 7 bases, with 8 bases lying between them. Per the germline V gene, CDR1 is MNHNS and CDR2 is SASEGT. This TCR came from a woman aged 50 to 60 in good health and CMV-seronegative. The chain joins TRBV6-1 to TRBJ1-2; D might be TRBD1 (5 bases). Specimen: PBMCs. The CDR3 here is CASSTQGGYTF. The DNA of the CDR3 is TGTGCCAGCAGTACTCAGGGTGGCTACACCTTC.